The rows below give T cell receptor beta chains drawn from one sample of a study of blood T cell repertoires in COVID-19. Here immunoSEQ multiplex PCR was the method, and the copy in TCRdb shows in-frame clones only, minus some. The sample has 350,000 or so clones, 80% to 90% seen once. Sequenced material: PBMCs or T cells enriched from blood (not recorded which). These receptors came from a woman aged 40 to 50 with acute COVID-19. The CDR3 runs from the conserved cysteine through the conserved F or W. The order of the fields is J gene, clone size, V gene, D gene, CDR3 DNA, CDR3 protein. A D gene is named only where the DNA matches it firmly. Size values are once, few and many counts, or a class for expanded clones, and some rows have none.

j_gene: TRBJ1-5; abundance: -; v_gene: TRBV2; d_gene: TRBD1; CDR3nt: TGTGCCAGCAGCGGGACAGGGGGCAATCAGCCCCAGCATTTT; CDR3aa: CASSGTGGNQPQHF
j_gene: TRBJ1-4; abundance: -; v_gene: TRBV4-3; d_gene: -; CDR3nt: TGCGCCAGCAGCCAAGATAGCCAGCAGTCATCCTCGACTGAAAAACTGTTTTTT; CDR3aa: CASSQDSQQSSSTEKLFF
j_gene: TRBJ1-2; abundance: few; v_gene: TRBV7-8; d_gene: TRBD1; CDR3nt: TGTGCCAGCAGCTTAGGTTGGGACAGGAACTATGGCTACACCTTC; CDR3aa: CASSLGWDRNYGYTF
j_gene: TRBJ2-7; abundance: -; v_gene: TRBV2; d_gene: -; CDR3nt: TGTGCCAGCAGGGGAGATGACAGGAGGTCCTACGAGCAGTACTTC; CDR3aa: CASRGDDRRSYEQYF
j_gene: TRBJ1-4; abundance: -; v_gene: TRBV19; d_gene: TRBD1; CDR3nt: TGTGCCAGTACAGACAGGGGATCCGCAACTAATGAAAAACTGTTTTTT; CDR3aa: CASTDRGSATNEKLFF
j_gene: TRBJ1-4; abundance: -; v_gene: TRBV12-3/TRBV12-4; d_gene: -; CDR3nt: TGTGCCAGCAGTTTCACTACAGGAGAAAAACTGTTTTTT; CDR3aa: CASSFTTGEKLFF
j_gene: TRBJ1-1; abundance: -; v_gene: TRBV6-2/TRBV6-3; d_gene: -; CDR3nt: TGTGCCAGCAGTTATCAGGAGAACACTGAAGCTTTCTTT; CDR3aa: CASSYQENTEAFF
j_gene: TRBJ1-1; abundance: -; v_gene: TRBV6-5; d_gene: -; CDR3nt: TGTGCCAGCAAGCGGGGGCCGGGCACTGAAGCTTTCTTT; CDR3aa: CASKRGPGTEAFF
j_gene: TRBJ1-2; abundance: once; v_gene: TRBV6-1; d_gene: TRBD1; CDR3nt: TGTGCCAGCAGTGAACAGGGGGCGGCTAACTATGGCTACACCTTC; CDR3aa: CASSEQGAANYGYTF
j_gene: TRBJ2-1; abundance: -; v_gene: TRBV7-2; d_gene: TRBD2; CDR3nt: TGTGCCAGCAGCCCATCCGGGAGGGCCGGTGAGCAGTTCTTC; CDR3aa: CASSPSGRAGEQFF